These 25 T cell receptor beta chains were sequenced from one sample in a study of CD8 T cells in Susac syndrome. Random hexamers were used to reverse transcribe 0.5 to 1 ug of RNA. TCRdb reprocessed the immunoSEQ multiplex PCR reads via MiXCR and lists one record per CDR3 protein. The table has more than 200,000 distinct CDR3 sequences, 90% to 95% seen once. Sequenced sample: CD4+ T cells from PBMCs. The receptors shown here come from a human donor with multiple sclerosis.

The rearrangement uses TRBV4-2 and TRBJ1-2, with no clear D. The CDR3 consists of 13 residues. Germline V lookup: CDR1 LGHNA, CDR2 YNFKEQ. Deletions cut 1 base from V and 8 bases from J, with 11 bases between. CDR3 sequence reads: CASSQGRERGYTF. The DNA for the CDR3 is TGTGCCAGCAGCCAAGGAAGGGAAAGGGGCTACACCTTC.

This clonotype was counted a single time. V and J are TRBV6-6 and TRBJ2-7; 9 bases are a match to TRBD2. Germline values: CDR1 MNHNY, CDR2 SVGAGI (reference sequence). V shed 6 bases, J shed 5 bases, and the junction held 8 bases outside the gene matches. The CDR3 consists of 14 residues. The CDR3 bases are TGTGCCAGCAGCCCACCGGGACTAGCTAACGAGCAGTACGTC. Its protein is CASSPPGLANEQYV.

The V gene is TRBV7-3, the J gene TRBJ1-4; D call uncertain. Germline V gene sequence: CDR1 SGHTA, CDR2 FQGTGA. The CDR3 contains 14 residues. The V gene lost 3 bases and the J gene lost 8 bases, with 13 bases spanning the gap. CDR3 sequence (DNA): TGTGCCAGCAGCTTCACAACCAATTTAGAAAAACTGTTTTTT. It encodes CASSFTTNLEKLFF.

The chain recombines TRBV29-1 with TRBJ2-3, with 7 bases matching TRBD2. Germline loops: CDR1 SQVTM, CDR2 ANQGSEA. The CDR3 has 12 residues. After removal of 4 bases from V and 4 bases from J, the junction contained 2 bases not matched to a gene. This CDR3 reads CSVAREADTQYF. The CDR3 DNA reads as TGCAGCGTTGCACGGGAGGCAGATACGCAGTATTTT.

The rearrangement uses TRBV5-1 and TRBJ2-3, with a possible D match to TRBD2 (5 bases). Germline V gene data show CDR1 as SGHRS and CDR2 as YFSETQ. V was trimmed by 3 bases and J by 2 bases, leaving 13 bases between them. The CDR3 is made up of 15 amino acids. This CDR3 reads CASSSRTATTDTQYF. The CDR3 DNA follows: TGCGCCAGCAGCTCGCGGACTGCAACCACAGATACGCAGTATTTT.

This chain links TRBV7-9 with TRBJ1-2; 7 bases match TRBD1. This CDR3 spans 12 amino acids. CDR1 SEHNR and CDR2 FQNEAQ come from the germline V gene (reference sequence). V trimming: 3 bases; J trimming: 7 bases; junction bases outside the gene matches: 2. The CDR3 DNA reads TGTGCCAGCAGCTTGACAGGGATTGGCTACACCTTC. Translated: CASSLTGIGYTF.

This rearrangement joins TRBV25-1 to TRBJ2-1; 14 bases fit TRBD2. The CDR3 is made up of 17 amino acids. From germline, CDR1 is MGHDK and CDR2 SYGVNS. V lost 6 bases, J lost 6 bases, and 10 bases stayed unmatched. The CDR3 loop reads CASSSTGLAGGPNEQFF. The DNA for the CDR3 is TGTGCCAGCAGCTCCACAGGACTAGCGGGAGGTCCCAATGAGCAGTTCTTC.

V and J are TRBV24-1 and TRBJ2-2, with D unresolved. The CDR3 extends over 15 amino acids. V was pared by 6 bases and J by 0 bases, with 10 bases between. The germline V gene has CDR1 KGHDR and CDR2 SFDVKD. CDR3 DNA sequence: TGTGCCACCAGTAACGGCCGGGCGAACACCGGGGAGCTGTTTTTT. It is translated as CATSNGRANTGELFF.

The rearrangement links TRBV5-1 to TRBJ2-2; TRBD2 aligns across 11 bases. Germline assignment: CDR1 SGHRS and CDR2 YFSETQ. The V gene end was trimmed by 4 bases and the J gene end by 1 base; junction bases not matched to a gene: 6. CDR3 length equals 17 residues. CDR3 in amino acids: CASSRRLAGLNTGELFF. In DNA form, the CDR3 reads TGCGCCAGCAGCAGAAGACTAGCGGGACTGAACACCGGGGAGCTGTTTTTT.

The rearrangement joins TRBV30 to TRBJ1-3, with no clear D. Trimming took off 2 bases at V and 0 bases at J, with 8 bases between the two ends. CDR3 length: 14 amino acids. Germline values: CDR1 GTSNPN, CDR2 SVGIG (reference sequence). The CDR3 nucleotides read TGTGCCTGGAGTCAGAGAAGCTCTGGAAACACCATATATTTT. Translating it yields CAWSQRSSGNTIYF.

V usage is TRBV20-1 and J usage is TRBJ1-5; maybe TRBD1 (5 bases). Germline V lookup: CDR1 DFQATT, CDR2 SNEGSKA (reference sequence). V gave up 4 bases and J gave up 3 bases, with 10 bases separating them. This CDR3 region has 13 residues. CDR3 in DNA: TGCAGTGCTAAAGGGGCTGACAATCAGCCCCAGCATTTT. Its translation is CSAKGADNQPQHF.

The chain employs TRBV20-1 and TRBJ1-6, with TRBD1 matching 9 bases. This CDR3 has 14 amino acids. CDR1 is DFQATT, CDR2 SNEGSKA, per germline (reference sequence). V lost 3 bases to trimming and J lost 7 bases; unmatched junction nucleotides: 4. As DNA, the CDR3 is TGCAGTGCTAGGCCGGGACAGGGAAATTCACCCCTCCACTTT. It is translated as CSARPGQGNSPLHF.

This chain joins TRBV5-6 and TRBJ2-7; tentative D call: TRBD2 (6 bases). Looked up from germline, CDR1 is SGHDT and CDR2 is YYEEEE. V lost 6 bases and J lost 1, with 17 bases in between. CDR3 length: 15 residues. The DNA of the CDR3 is TGTGCCAGCACCGCCGGGGGAATTAGTTCCTACGAGCAGTACTTC. Protein sequence: CASTAGGISSYEQYF.

V and J are TRBV12-3 or TRBV12-4 and TRBJ1-1, with a tentative D call TRBD1 (5 bases). V dropped 6 bases and J dropped 3 bases, with 11 bases sitting between them. The CDR3 runs to 13 residues. The CDR3 loop is CASSTGTHTEAFF. For the CDR3, the DNA is TGTGCCAGCAGCACCGGGACCCACACTGAAGCTTTCTTT.

The chain employs TRBV12-3 or TRBV12-4 and TRBJ1-5; the D gene is possibly TRBD1 (5 bases). The CDR3 spans 14 residues. With 3 bases removed from V and 6 bases from J, the gap between germline ends came to 12 bases. The CDR3 protein is CASSFGGSSQPQHF. DNA of the CDR3: TGTGCCAGCAGTTTTGGGGGTTCGAGTCAGCCCCAGCATTTT.

The V call is TRBV30, the J call TRBJ1-6; D gene ambiguous. V dropped 1 base and J dropped 7 bases, with 8 bases sitting between them. This CDR3 is built from 13 residues. Germline CDR1 GTSNPN, CDR2 SVGIG (reference sequence). The CDR3 nucleotides read TGTGCCTGGAGTGACGGGGTGAATTCACCCCTCCACTTT. Amino acids: CAWSDGVNSPLHF. Using reference TRBV30 and TRBJ1-6 for the parts outside the CDR3, the full variable domain is SQTIHQWPATLVQPVGSPLSLECTVEGTSNPNLYWYRQAAGRGLQLLFYSVGIGQISSEVPQNLSASRPQDRQFILSSKKLLLSDSGFYLCAWSDGVNSPLHFGNGTRLTVT.

This clonotype was detected only once. The chain links TRBV12-3 or TRBV12-4 to TRBJ1-6, with no clear D. The CDR3 contains 14 residues. The germline V and J ends were trimmed by 4 bases and 5 bases, with 9 bases remaining between them. The CDR3 nucleotides read TGTGCCAGCAGTTCGGCTCGGAATAATTCACCCCTCCACTTT. This sequence encodes CASSSARNNSPLHF.

The chain employs TRBV12-3 or TRBV12-4 and TRBJ2-2; perhaps TRBD2 as D (6 bases). V was clipped by 6 bases and J by 7 bases, with 12 bases between them. This CDR3 is 13 amino acids long. The CDR3 loop reads CASRRDGDGELFF. CDR3 sequence (DNA): TGTGCCAGCAGGCGGGACGGGGACGGGGAGCTGTTTTTT.

The chain has TRBV29-1 and TRBJ1-2, with D unresolved. This CDR3 region has 14 residues. The germline V gene has CDR1 SQVTM and CDR2 ANQGSEA. The ends were cut back, 4 bases at V and 0 bases at J, with 12 bases in the middle. The CDR3 DNA sequence: TGCAGCGTTGTAGGGCAGCAGACTAACTATGGCTACACCTTC. Translation: CSVVGQQTNYGYTF.

J is TRBJ2-3 and V is TRBV3-1; TRBD2 aligns across 9 bases. Germline V CDR1 and CDR2: LGHDT, YNNKEL (reference sequence). The CDR3 length is 18 residues. With 2 bases clipped from V and 0 bases from J, the junction kept 9 bases outside the gene matches. CDR3 residues: CASSQPLAGLSSTDTQYF. The CDR3 DNA reads as TGTGCCAGCAGCCAACCACTAGCGGGCCTTTCCAGCACAGATACGCAGTATTTT.

The chain has TRBV6-5 and TRBJ2-7; unclear D gene. Trimming stripped 2 bases from V and 3 bases from J, with 11 bases between. This CDR3 has 14 residues. Germline CDR1 and CDR2: MNHEY and SVGAGI. The CDR3 DNA follows: TGTGCCAGCAGTTACGACGAACTTGTCTACGAGCAGTACTTC. The encoded protein is CASSYDELVYEQYF.

The chain recombines TRBV5-1 with TRBJ2-5; TRBD2 aligns across 12 bases. The length of the CDR3 is 17 residues. The V segment lost 0 bases and the J segment 1 base; nucleotides outside the gene matches: 4. Germline values: CDR1 SGHRS, CDR2 YFSETQ. CDR3 protein: CASSLGASGGAQETQYF. In DNA form, the CDR3 reads TGCGCCAGCAGCTTGGGAGCTAGCGGGGGGGCCCAAGAGACCCAGTACTTC.

The chain employs TRBV12-3 or TRBV12-4 and TRBJ2-3, with TRBD2 matching 10 bases. This CDR3 region has 14 residues. Losses at the gene ends were 6 bases for V and 3 bases for J; bases not matched to a gene: 3. Here the CDR3 DNA reads TGTGCCAGCAGAGCTAGCGGGAGTACAGATACGCAGTATTTT. Protein sequence: CASRASGSTDTQYF.

The chain carries TRBV6-2 or TRBV6-3 and TRBJ1-1, with 7 bases identical to TRBD1. The length of the CDR3 is 13 residues. V lost 7 bases to trimming and J lost 4 bases; unmatched junction nucleotides: 6. The germline gives CDR1 MNHEY, CDR2 SVGEGT. CDR3 DNA sequence: TGTGCCAGCACGACAGGGAGCGCCACTGAAGCTTTCTTT. Amino acid sequence: CASTTGSATEAFF.

The rearrangement joins TRBV19 to TRBJ2-7; maybe TRBD1 (6 bases). V lost 6 bases and J lost 0, with 12 bases in between. In germline, CDR1 is LNHDA, CDR2 SQIVND (reference sequence). The CDR3 extends over 14 amino acids. DNA for the CDR3: TGTGCCAGTAGAGCCACAGGGAGCTCCTACGAGCAGTACTTC. The encoded protein is CASRATGSSYEQYF.